Listed below are T cell receptor beta chains from one sample, sequenced in a study of Ad26.COV2.S vaccination and SARS-CoV-2 variants. Data came from immunoSEQ multiplex PCR; TCRdb stores just in-frame clones and leaves some out. There are 300,000 to 350,000 clones in the sample; approximately 90% occur only once, and around 5.8% lies in the top ten. The sample was peripheral blood, taken in a trial of Ad26.COV2.S vaccine versus placebo. Receptors originate from a person aged 18-65 years who received the Ad26.COV2.S COVID-19 vaccine or a placebo. The CDR3 runs from the conserved cysteine through the conserved F or W. Each record gives: V gene, D gene, clone size, J gene, CDR3 DNA, CDR3 protein. D genes are given only for firm matches. Clone size is stated in some rows and not others, as once, few, many or a class when expanded.

v_call: TRBV30; d_call: TRBD2; clone_size: NA; j_call: TRBJ2-7; cdr3_nt: TGTGCCTGTGACGTTTGGCGGGAGGATGGCGAGCAGTACTTC; cdr3_aa: CACDVWREDGEQYF
v_call: TRBV15; d_call: TRBD1; clone_size: NA; j_call: TRBJ1-6; cdr3_nt: TGTGCCACCAGGGCAGGGGGCAGTAGGAATTCACCCCTCCACTTT; cdr3_aa: CATRAGGSRNSPLHF
v_call: TRBV7-9; d_call: NA; clone_size: NA; j_call: TRBJ2-2; cdr3_nt: TGTGCCAGCAGCTTCCCGACCGGGGAGCTGTTTTTT; cdr3_aa: CASSFPTGELFF
v_call: TRBV5-6; d_call: NA; clone_size: NA; j_call: TRBJ1-2; cdr3_nt: TGTGCCAGCAGCTTGGAGGCAGGGTACTATGGCTACACCTTC; cdr3_aa: CASSLEAGYYGYTF
v_call: TRBV7-9; d_call: NA; clone_size: NA; j_call: TRBJ1-2; cdr3_nt: TGTGCCAGCAGCTTAGATTACGACAGTCAGTATGGCTACACCTTC; cdr3_aa: CASSLDYDSQYGYTF
v_call: TRBV6-5; d_call: NA; clone_size: NA; j_call: TRBJ1-2; cdr3_nt: TGTGCCAGCAGTTACAGGGGAAGTGGCTACACCTTC; cdr3_aa: CASSYRGSGYTF
v_call: TRBV2; d_call: NA; clone_size: NA; j_call: TRBJ2-1; cdr3_nt: TGTGCCAGCAGAGGAGCGGTCTCCTACAATGAGCAGTTCTTC; cdr3_aa: CASRGAVSYNEQFF
v_call: TRBV6-6; d_call: NA; clone_size: NA; j_call: TRBJ2-6; cdr3_nt: TGTGCCAGCACACAGGGTTCTGGGGCCAACGTCCTGACTTTC; cdr3_aa: CASTQGSGANVLTF
v_call: TRBV7-8; d_call: NA; clone_size: NA; j_call: TRBJ1-2; cdr3_nt: TGTGCCAGCAGCTTAGGTCAGGGCTTGGCCTATGGCTACACCTTC; cdr3_aa: CASSLGQGLAYGYTF
v_call: TRBV5-4; d_call: NA; clone_size: NA; j_call: TRBJ1-1; cdr3_nt: TGTGCCAGCAGCTTGACTGACGGATACACTGAAGCTTTCTTT; cdr3_aa: CASSLTDGYTEAFF
v_call: TRBV5-1; d_call: NA; clone_size: NA; j_call: TRBJ1-1; cdr3_nt: TGCGCCAGCAGCTTGGTCAGGAACACTGAAGCTTTCTTT; cdr3_aa: CASSLVRNTEAFF
v_call: TRBV7-9; d_call: NA; clone_size: NA; j_call: TRBJ2-1; cdr3_nt: TGTGCCAGCAGCTTAGCGCTACTCCTCAACAATGAGCAGTTCTTC; cdr3_aa: CASSLALLLNNEQFF
v_call: TRBV14; d_call: TRBD1; clone_size: NA; j_call: TRBJ1-4; cdr3_nt: TGTGCCAGCAGCCAAGATCGGACAGGGGGCTATAATGAAAAACTGTTTTTT; cdr3_aa: CASSQDRTGGYNEKLFF
v_call: TRBV7-2; d_call: NA; clone_size: NA; j_call: TRBJ1-2; cdr3_nt: TGTGCCAGCAGCTTAGGAGTCTCCCAGGGCTATGGCTACACCTTC; cdr3_aa: CASSLGVSQGYGYTF
v_call: TRBV6-6; d_call: TRBD2; clone_size: NA; j_call: TRBJ2-1; cdr3_nt: TGTGCCAGCAGTCCTTCCATGACTAGCGGGAGGGCCGATGAGCAGTTCTTC; cdr3_aa: CASSPSMTSGRADEQFF
v_call: TRBV5-4; d_call: NA; clone_size: NA; j_call: TRBJ1-5; cdr3_nt: TGTGCCAGCAGCTTAGGACCACATCAGCCCCAGCATTTT; cdr3_aa: CASSLGPHQPQHF
v_call: TRBV30; d_call: NA; clone_size: NA; j_call: TRBJ1-3; cdr3_nt: TGTGCCTGGAGTGGTAGGGGCTCTGGAAACACCATATATTTT; cdr3_aa: CAWSGRGSGNTIYF
v_call: TRBV6-1; d_call: NA; clone_size: NA; j_call: TRBJ2-5; cdr3_nt: TGTGCCAGCAGTGAAAACGGGGTGAGAGGGCAGCTTGGGACCCAGTACTTC; cdr3_aa: CASSENGVRGQLGTQYF
v_call: TRBV2; d_call: NA; clone_size: NA; j_call: TRBJ2-7; cdr3_nt: TGTGCCAGCAGTGAAGCAACAGAACTGTCTACCTACGAGCAGTACTTC; cdr3_aa: CASSEATELSTYEQYF
v_call: TRBV27; d_call: NA; clone_size: NA; j_call: TRBJ2-7; cdr3_nt: TGTGCCAGCAGTTCAAGTTTGGAGGCGGACGAGCAGTACTTC; cdr3_aa: CASSSSLEADEQYF
v_call: TRBV12-3/TRBV12-4; d_call: NA; clone_size: NA; j_call: TRBJ2-3; cdr3_nt: TGTGCCAGCACCGAGACCACAGATACGCAGTATTTT; cdr3_aa: CASTETTDTQYF
v_call: TRBV6-6; d_call: NA; clone_size: NA; j_call: TRBJ1-5; cdr3_nt: TGTGCCAGCAGTTACGAGAGAGGTCAGCCCCAGCATTTT; cdr3_aa: CASSYERGQPQHF
v_call: TRBV7-2; d_call: NA; clone_size: NA; j_call: TRBJ2-7; cdr3_nt: TGTGCCAGCACCCCCGGATCGGGACGAACGTTTAAGTACTTC; cdr3_aa: CASTPGSGRTFKYF
v_call: TRBV19; d_call: TRBD2; clone_size: NA; j_call: TRBJ2-1; cdr3_nt: TGTGCCAGTGGCTTCTGGGGGGGAAATGAGCAGTTCTTC; cdr3_aa: CASGFWGGNEQFF
v_call: TRBV3-1/TRBV3-2; d_call: NA; clone_size: once; j_call: TRBJ1-3; cdr3_nt: TGTGCCAGCAGCCAAGGGCCCGCCGGAGGAAACACCATATATTTT; cdr3_aa: CASSQGPAGGNTIYF
v_call: TRBV11-2; d_call: NA; clone_size: NA; j_call: TRBJ1-2; cdr3_nt: TGTGCCAGCAGCTTATATACATCAGGGTTGAATGGCTACACCTTC; cdr3_aa: CASSLYTSGLNGYTF
v_call: TRBV19; d_call: NA; clone_size: NA; j_call: TRBJ1-2; cdr3_nt: TGTGCCAGTAGTGGGTTGGACAGTAACTATGGCTACACCTTC; cdr3_aa: CASSGLDSNYGYTF
v_call: TRBV6-6; d_call: TRBD2; clone_size: once; j_call: TRBJ2-1; cdr3_nt: TGTGCCAGCAGTCAGACTAGCGGTTTGAGCTCCTACAATGAGCAGTTCTTC; cdr3_aa: CASSQTSGLSSYNEQFF
v_call: TRBV6-4; d_call: TRBD2; clone_size: medium-sized; j_call: TRBJ2-2; cdr3_nt: TGTGCCAGCAGTGACTTAGCGGGGAACACCGGGGAGCTGTTTTTT; cdr3_aa: CASSDLAGNTGELFF
v_call: TRBV27; d_call: NA; clone_size: NA; j_call: TRBJ1-1; cdr3_nt: TGTGCCAGCAGTCCCCCCCATGGGGACACTGAAGCTTTCTTT; cdr3_aa: CASSPPHGDTEAFF
v_call: TRBV19; d_call: NA; clone_size: NA; j_call: TRBJ1-5; cdr3_nt: TGTGCCAGTAGTATCGACAGACACCTTAGCAATCAGCCCCAGCATTTT; cdr3_aa: CASSIDRHLSNQPQHF
v_call: TRBV30; d_call: TRBD1; clone_size: NA; j_call: TRBJ1-6; cdr3_nt: TGTGCCTGGAGAGGACAGGGAAGTTCACCCCTCCACTTT; cdr3_aa: CAWRGQGSSPLHF
v_call: TRBV4-2; d_call: NA; clone_size: NA; j_call: TRBJ1-2; cdr3_nt: TGTGCCAGCAGCCAAGAAGTAGGAAACTATGGCTACACCTTC; cdr3_aa: CASSQEVGNYGYTF
v_call: TRBV3-1/TRBV3-2; d_call: NA; clone_size: NA; j_call: TRBJ2-4; cdr3_nt: TGTGCCAGCAGCCAAGATGGGACTTCCTTAGCCAAAAACATTCAGTACTTC; cdr3_aa: CASSQDGTSLAKNIQYF
v_call: TRBV28; d_call: NA; clone_size: NA; j_call: TRBJ2-1; cdr3_nt: TGTGCCAGCAGTTTATCTGTGGGGCAGTTAAACAATGAGCAGTTCTTC; cdr3_aa: CASSLSVGQLNNEQFF
v_call: TRBV4-3; d_call: NA; clone_size: NA; j_call: TRBJ2-7; cdr3_nt: TGCGCCAGCAGCCAAGACACCTCCTACGAGCAGTACTTC; cdr3_aa: CASSQDTSYEQYF
v_call: TRBV7-2; d_call: NA; clone_size: few; j_call: TRBJ1-6; cdr3_nt: TGTGCCAGCAGCTGGAGGATTCAGGGTTCACCCCTCCACTTT; cdr3_aa: CASSWRIQGSPLHF
v_call: TRBV18; d_call: TRBD1; clone_size: NA; j_call: TRBJ1-2; cdr3_nt: TGTGCCAGCTCACCTGGACAGGGTTATGGCTACACCTTC; cdr3_aa: CASSPGQGYGYTF
v_call: TRBV28; d_call: NA; clone_size: NA; j_call: TRBJ1-1; cdr3_nt: TGTGCCAGCAGGCGGGACACATTGAACACTGAAGCTTTCTTT; cdr3_aa: CASRRDTLNTEAFF
v_call: TRBV6-6; d_call: NA; clone_size: once; j_call: TRBJ1-5; cdr3_nt: TGTGCCAGCACCATGAGAAGTCAGCCCCAGCATTTT; cdr3_aa: CASTMRSQPQHF
v_call: TRBV25-1; d_call: NA; clone_size: NA; j_call: TRBJ1-2; cdr3_nt: TGTGCCAGCAGTACCGACAGCTTTTATGGCTACACCTTC; cdr3_aa: CASSTDSFYGYTF
v_call: TRBV3-1/TRBV3-2; d_call: NA; clone_size: NA; j_call: TRBJ1-1; cdr3_nt: TGTGCCAGCAGCCAATCTTCTGAAGCTTTCTTT; cdr3_aa: CASSQSSEAFF
v_call: TRBV10-3; d_call: TRBD1; clone_size: NA; j_call: TRBJ2-3; cdr3_nt: TGTGCCATCAAAACAGGGGTAAGCACAGATACGCAGTATTTT; cdr3_aa: CAIKTGVSTDTQYF
v_call: TRBV7-9; d_call: NA; clone_size: once; j_call: TRBJ2-5; cdr3_nt: TGTGCCAGCAGCTTAGGTAGACACCAAGAGACCCAGTACTTC; cdr3_aa: CASSLGRHQETQYF